The 3 T cell receptor beta chains reported below all come from one sample, sequenced in a study of blood T cell repertoires in COVID-19. Produced via immunoSEQ multiplex PCR; TCRdb's table is partial and in-frame only. The table has about 53,000 clones, about 87% seen once. The sequencing sample was made of peripheral blood. Receptors were obtained from a man between 45 and 60 years old with acute or convalescent COVID-19.

This clone has a single count. The gene calls are TRBV24-1 and TRBJ2-1; the D is unclear. This CDR3 contains 17 residues. In germline, CDR1 is KGHDR, CDR2 SFDVKD. V lost 2 bases and J 0 bases, leaving 13 bases between the germline ends. Written as DNA, the CDR3 is TGTGCCACCAGTGATTCCTACGCGGATAGCTCCTACAATGAGCAGTTCTTC. Its translation: CATSDSYADSSYNEQFF.

This chain connects TRBV7-9 to TRBJ1-2; D is undetermined. V dropped 0 bases and J dropped 4 bases, with 9 bases sitting between them. This CDR3 is 14 amino acids long. CDR1 is SEHNR, CDR2 FQNEAQ, per germline (reference sequence). The CDR3 loop is CASSLAAIVYGYTF. The CDR3 DNA reads as TGTGCCAGCAGCTTAGCAGCGATCGTCTATGGCTACACCTTC.

This chain links TRBV6-6 with TRBJ1-5, with a possible D match to TRBD1 (5 bases). The CDR3 is made up of 13 amino acids. The V end lost 8 bases, the J end lost 6 bases, and 14 bases lay between the germline ends. Germline CDR1 MNHNY, CDR2 SVGAGI (reference sequence). DNA for the CDR3: TGTGCCAGCTGCCCGGGGGTGGTTCAGCCCCAGCATTTT. Translating it yields CASCPGVVQPQHF.